These T cell receptor beta chains were read from a single sample in a study of human T cells and chemical hapten exposure. TCRdb passed the RACE reads through MiXCR, listing each CDR3 protein once. The data show a few hundred thousand distinct CDR3 sequences, around 7.7% seen once. The input for sequencing was whole blood, taken in connection with sensitization to the hapten diphenylcyclopropenone (DPC). These receptors all stem from a man aged 18-30 years with alopecia areata. Some clones in this sample may be carry-over from other donors' samples. CDR3s leave out the opening cysteine and the closing phenylalanine or tryptophan.

TRBJ1-4,TRBV6-5,12,ASSSDRSNEKLF
TRBJ2-3,TRBV28,15,ASSHLTADRGTDTQY
TRBJ2-7,TRBV29-1,11,SVVRVVGYEQY
TRBJ2-1,TRBV7-9,14,ASSLGQGAFGNEQF
TRBJ2-7,TRBV5-1,14,ASSLVTGGGLHEQY
TRBJ2-1,TRBV20-1,13,SARVSGGVYNEQF
TRBJ2-1,TRBV9,11,VSSVDNYNEQF
TRBJ2-7,TRBV4-1,12,ASSSRDVDYEQY
TRBJ2-7,TRBV6-6,15,ASSSLPGRARSYEQY
TRBJ2-7,TRBV5-1,13,ASSVGIRRSGEQY
TRBJ1-6,TRBV6-5,11,ASRTGPNSPLH
TRBJ1-6,TRBV10-3,12,AIRPGSYNSPLH
TRBJ2-3,TRBV6-4,12,ASSENYFTDTQY
TRBJ1-6,TRBV6-2/TRBV6-3,12,ASRTGQRISPLH
TRBJ1-2,TRBV27,10,ASSSGPSGYT